This T cell receptor (beta chain) was obtained from a study of human T cells and chemical hapten exposure (dated by TCRdb to about 2021). Turning to the overall study: For sensitization, 2% DPC in acetone was applied to a 2 cm by 2 cm area of upper inner arm skin. The mostly female patient cohort included alopecia areata with under or over 50% scalp involvement, alopecia totalis and alopecia universalis. Blood samples were taken from patients before sensitization (week 0) and then at 2, 6 and about 24 weeks after DPC sensitization. This study followed changes in the peripheral blood TCR repertoire in vivo during primary and secondary sensitization of alopecia patients to the hapten diphenylcyclopropenone (DPC). Libraries were pooled for sequencing, and variation in per-sample TCR yields was attributed mainly to small differences in library volumes within the pool. Patch tests used Finn chambers with 0.01% DPC on the upper back, scored after 6 days by International Contact Dermatitis Research Group standards. Weekly therapeutic DPC doses were additionally applied to the scalp of patients throughout the approximately 25-week study period. Under 30 alopecia patients gave blood for TCR sequencing at one to four time points (pre-sensitization, 2, 6 and 24 weeks). The research as a whole found: Patch test score correlated positively with the number of PT1 expanded TCRs, reaching significance at thresholds 8, 16 and 32 but not at 4. The number of TCRs above 1 in 1000 frequency did not change with DPC sensitization; there was no evidence of global repertoire structure alterations. Because every patient had alopecia, a presumed autoimmune disease, the patients' immune response might differ from that of healthy individuals. Repeated subsampling changed both the strength of the expansion versus patch-test correlation and the threshold at which that correlation became significant. Significantly more large CDR3 similarity clusters were formed by expanded TCRs than by pre-sensitization or healthy control sets, consistent with antigen-driven responses.

Including the terminal cysteine and phenylalanine, the CDR3 comprises 15 residues. The DNA shown is the 45-base CDR3, in frame from base 1. The V end gives up 7 bases and the J end 4 bases, leaving 10 bases in the junction not matched to a gene. CDR1 and CDR2 were assigned from the germline V gene as SGHRS and YFSETQ. What this sample's time point label stands for: pre-sensitization, week 0. Reading the label with the study, this specimen's treatment or condition is: therapeutic diphenylcyclopropenone sensitization with weekly scalp DPC. At each patch-test visit, blood was drawn before the patch test was applied. To be eligible, patients had to be aged 18 to 70, diagnosed with alopecia and judged suitable for DPC therapy, while pregnant patients were excluded. Unfractionated whole blood was collected in Tempus Blood RNA tubes, and total RNA was extracted from that blood. As to this clonotype: Its target antigen remains unknown. A much larger clone differs from this one at a single base, so this may be a read error.

The library came from RACE. The instrument given in TCRdb is NextSeq 500. During library preparation, unique molecular identifiers were attached to individual cDNA molecules so that TCRs could be counted in a quantitative, reproducible way. Both TCR alpha and TCR beta chains were sequenced from each blood RNA sample. Turning to the authors' computational methods: Samples had a median of around 92,000 TCRs, with a range from roughly 23,224 to 700,000. V, J and CDR3 annotation of the TCR reads was performed with the Decombinator software suite. To make PS versus PT1 abundance plots, every sample was subsampled to the same number of TCRs (28,000). TCRs were defined as expanded if absent before sensitization and observed at least eight times at the 2-week time point. Clones were called with MiXCR by TCRdb after fastp trimmed the public reads at Q25, and only in-frame beta chains were retained. Entries that share a CDR3 protein sequence are merged under the most common genes and DNA. These V and J calls are TCRdb output, not the study's own analysis. Recorded for this sample are a few hundred thousand distinct CDR3 sequences; 7.5% to 9% of them occurred a single time. The ten most abundant clones make up about 2.1% of the sample.

The chain is made from TRBV5-1 and TRBJ2-7; 11 middle bases align to TRBD1. Material: whole blood, obtained in connection with sensitization to the hapten diphenylcyclopropenone (DPC). The clonotype was recovered from a woman aged 40-49 years with alopecia areata. Some clones in this sample may be carry-over from other donors' samples. The CDR3 region reads CASAPGTGGTYEQYF. The bases read TGCGCCAGCGCCCCCGGGACAGGGGGTACATACGAGCAGTACTTC.